A selection of T cell receptor beta chains follows, all from one sample in a study of shared clonotypes between healthy human individuals. Assay used: immunoSEQ multiplex PCR; TCRdb lists only in-frame clones, some missing. This sample has more than 200,000 clones, with over 50% found just once. Sequencing was performed on memory CD4+ T cells sorted from blood. The receptors derive from a man younger than 45 in good health. CDR3s include the opening cysteine and the closing phenylalanine or tryptophan. The D gene is left open where the match is weak. The size of a clone is reported for some rows only, either as once, few or many, or as a class for expanded clones.

CDR3aa	CDR3nt	d_gene	j_gene	v_gene	abundance
CASTAVGGGWGEAFF	TGTGCCAGCACCGCAGTAGGAGGGGGCTGGGGTGAAGCTTTCTTT	TRBD1	TRBJ1-1	TRBV5-4	.
CASSDTGTIAEQYF	TGTGCCAGCAGTGACACCGGGACTATAGCCGAGCAGTACTTC	TRBD2	TRBJ2-7	TRBV6-5	.
CASSLIWTGELFF	TGTGCCAGCAGCTTAATATGGACCGGGGAGCTGTTTTTT	.	TRBJ2-2	TRBV7-3	.
CASSLETRREQYF	TGTGCCAGCAGCTTAGAGACCCGGCGGGAGCAGTACTTC	.	TRBJ2-7	TRBV11-1	.
CASSQGVYGTGIKASTDTQYF	TGCGCCAGCAGCCAGGGGGTTTATGGGACAGGGATAAAAGCTAGCACAGATACGCAGTATTTT	TRBD1	TRBJ2-3	TRBV4-3	few
CASSETGQVAFF	TGCGCCAGCAGTGAGACCGGTCAAGTAGCTTTCTTT	.	TRBJ1-1	TRBV10-1	.
CASSNTMNTEAFF	TGTGCCAGTAGTAACACCATGAACACTGAAGCTTTCTTT	.	TRBJ1-1	TRBV19	.
CASSKLASSYNEQFF	TGTGCCAGCAGCAAACTAGCGTCGTCCTACAATGAGCAGTTCTTC	TRBD2	TRBJ2-1	TRBV7-2	.
CATSSAGKRNEQFF	TGTGCCACCAGCTCGGCGGGGAAGAGGAATGAGCAGTTCTTC	.	TRBJ2-1	TRBV15	once
CASTSRLAATGELFF	TGTGCCAGCACATCAAGACTAGCGGCTACCGGGGAGCTGTTTTTT	TRBD2	TRBJ2-2	TRBV27	.
CASSIWFEGAYSGANVLTF	TGTGCCAGTAGTATTTGGTTTGAAGGGGCTTACTCTGGGGCCAACGTCCTGACTTTC	.	TRBJ2-6	TRBV19	.
CASSEQGPTPGQYF	TGTGCCAGCAGTGAACAGGGGCCAACGCCGGGGCAGTACTTC	.	TRBJ2-7	TRBV2	few
CASSLNAGNTIYF	TGTGCCAGCAGCCTTAACGCTGGAAACACCATATATTTT	.	TRBJ1-3	TRBV5-8	.